This T cell receptor (beta chain) is from a study of T cell responses to AZD1222 COVID-19 vaccine. TCRdb's table, derived via immunoSEQ multiplex PCR, lists solely in-frame clones and lacks some. Here the sample spans approximately 90,000 clones, approximately 86% being singletons. The CDR3 contains 14 residues. V was cut by 5 bases and J by 5 bases, with 15 bases left in between. The germline V gene has CDR1 SNHLY and CDR2 FYNNEI. The TCR comes from an adult in good health. J is TRBJ1-1 and V is TRBV2; D unresolved. Here the sequenced sample was peripheral blood, taken on day 0 of AZD1222 vaccination. The CDR3: CASSIAGSRTEAFF. CDR3 DNA sequence: TGTGCCAGCAGTATAGCGGGAAGTCGGACTGAAGCTTTCTTT.